Below, one T cell receptor beta chain is given with its context. The entry originates in a study of T cell changes during pregnancy in multiple sclerosis. The repertoire was sequenced with immunoSEQ multiplex PCR; TCRdb's copy has only in-frame clones and lacks some. The data show over 65,000 clones, around 94% seen once. This TCR came from a female donor with multiple sclerosis, enrolled in a pregnancy study. The specimen was peripheral blood, collected in the third trimester of pregnancy.

This chain's CDR3 is CASSYRGLNNEQFF. The CDR3 DNA reads TGTGCCAGCAGTTACCGGGGACTTAACAATGAGCAGTTCTTC. V and J are TRBV6-5 and TRBJ2-1; D may be TRBD2 (6 bases). Trimming took 2 bases from V and 5 from J, leaving 10 bases between them. This CDR3 has 14 amino acids. Looked up from germline, CDR1 is MNHEY and CDR2 is SVGAGI.